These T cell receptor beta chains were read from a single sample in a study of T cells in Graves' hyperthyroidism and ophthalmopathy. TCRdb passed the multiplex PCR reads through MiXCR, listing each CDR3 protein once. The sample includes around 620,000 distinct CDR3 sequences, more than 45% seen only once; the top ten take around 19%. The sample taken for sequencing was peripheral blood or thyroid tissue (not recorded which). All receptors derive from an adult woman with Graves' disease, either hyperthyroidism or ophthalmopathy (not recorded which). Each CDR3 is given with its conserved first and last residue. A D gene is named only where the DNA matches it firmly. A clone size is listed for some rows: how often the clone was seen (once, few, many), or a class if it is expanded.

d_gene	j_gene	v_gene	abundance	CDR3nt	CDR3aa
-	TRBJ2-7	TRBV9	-	TGTGCCAGCAGCGTAGAAGTTCAACCCTACGAGCAGTACTTC	CASSVEVQPYEQYF
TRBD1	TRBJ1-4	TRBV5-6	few	TGTGCCAGCAGCTGGAACGTCGACAGGGAAGGAGGGGTTAATGAAAAACTGTTTTTT	CASSWNVDREGGVNEKLFF
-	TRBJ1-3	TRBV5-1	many	TGCGCCAGCAGCCCTGGGGCAGGGTCTCCAGGAAACACCATATATTTT	CASSPGAGSPGNTIYF
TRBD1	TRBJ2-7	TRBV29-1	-	TGCAGCTTCCTATACAAACGGGACAGGGTTACCTACGAGCAGTACTTC	CSFLYKRDRVTYEQYF
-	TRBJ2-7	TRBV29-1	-	TGCAGCGTTGAAGCCCCGCGGGGTGGGTACGAGCAGTACTTC	CSVEAPRGGYEQYF
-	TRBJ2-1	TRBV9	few	TGTGCCAGCAGCGCGGGGTGGGGAAAGGATGAGCAGTTCTTC	CASSAGWGKDEQFF
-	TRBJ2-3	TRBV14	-	TGTGCCAGCAGCCAACCACCCCTAGGAGGGGACACAGATACGCAGTATTTT	CASSQPPLGGDTDTQYF
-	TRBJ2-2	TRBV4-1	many	TGCGCCAGCAGCCAAGACGGAGGTTTTAACACCGGGGAGCTGTTTTTT	CASSQDGGFNTGELFF
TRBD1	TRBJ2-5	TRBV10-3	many	TGTGCCATCAGTTTTGGACAGGGGATGATGGAGACCCAGTACTTC	CAISFGQGMMETQYF
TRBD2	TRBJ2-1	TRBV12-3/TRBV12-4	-	TGTGCCAGCAGTCAATGGGGACTAGCGGATAATGAGCAGTTCTTC	CASSQWGLADNEQFF
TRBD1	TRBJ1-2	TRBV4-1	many	TGCGCCAGCAGCCAATCCACAGGGGGCGCGTCCTATGGCTACACCTTC	CASSQSTGGASYGYTF
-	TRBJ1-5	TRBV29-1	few	TGCAGCGTTGATGAGGGTAGGAATCAGCCCCAGCATTTT	CSVDEGRNQPQHF
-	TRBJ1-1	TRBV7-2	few	TGTGCCAGCACCCAAAGAGGACGGAAGGCAATGAACACTGAAGCTTTCTTT	CASTQRGRKAMNTEAFF
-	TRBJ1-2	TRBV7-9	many	TGTGCCAGCAGCTTTGACGGCCCTAACTATGGCTACACCTTC	CASSFDGPNYGYTF
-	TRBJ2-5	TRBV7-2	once	TGTGCCAGCAGCTCGGCTTGGGCAGACCAAGAGACCCAGTACTTC	CASSSAWADQETQYF
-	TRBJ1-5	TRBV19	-	TGTGCCAGTAGTATCGGTAACCTCCGGATTAATCAGCCCCAGCATTTT	CASSIGNLRINQPQHF
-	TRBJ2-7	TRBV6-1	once	TGTGCCAGCAGGAGACCGGGGAACTACGGAGAGCAGTACTTC	CASRRPGNYGEQYF
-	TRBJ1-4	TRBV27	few	TGTGCCAGCAGTTCTCAGGGGTGGGGTGAAAAACTGTTTTTT	CASSSQGWGEKLFF
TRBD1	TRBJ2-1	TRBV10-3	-	TGTGCCATACGGGACAGGGAGAACAATGAGCAGTTCTTC	CAIRDRENNEQFF
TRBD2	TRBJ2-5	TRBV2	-	TGTGCCAGCAGGTCCGGGACTAGCGGGAAGGAGACCCAGTACTTC	CASRSGTSGKETQYF
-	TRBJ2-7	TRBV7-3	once	TGCGCCAGCAGCCAAGATGAGGTCCGGGAGCAGTACTTC	CASSQDEVREQYF
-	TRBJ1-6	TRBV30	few	TGTGCCTGGGACAGGTTGAGCTCCTATAATTCACCCCTCCACTTT	CAWDRLSSYNSPLHF
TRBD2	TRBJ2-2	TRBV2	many	TGTGCCAGCAGTGAAGGCCCGGGACTAGCGGCTAAGAGGGAGCTGTTTTTT	CASSEGPGLAAKRELFF
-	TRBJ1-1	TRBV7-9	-	TGTGCCAGCAGCCGCGTTGGGGGAAGGAACACTGAAGCTTTCTTT	CASSRVGGRNTEAFF
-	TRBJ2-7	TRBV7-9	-	TGTGCCAGCCGGACGGACAGTCGATCCTACGAGCAGTACTTC	CASRTDSRSYEQYF
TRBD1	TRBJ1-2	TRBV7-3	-	TGTGCCAGCAACCCCCGTGGCGGGACAGGGGGCTATGGCTACACCTTC	CASNPRGGTGGYGYTF
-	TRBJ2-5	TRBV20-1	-	TGCAGTGCTAGACGGACAGCCTTAGGACAGCCCCAGTACTTC	CSARRTALGQPQYF
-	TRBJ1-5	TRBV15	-	TGTGCCACCAGCAGAGACGCAGGGGAAGGCGGCGGCAATCAGCCCCAGCATTTT	CATSRDAGEGGGNQPQHF
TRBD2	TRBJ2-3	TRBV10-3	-	TGTGCCGTACGGACTAGCGGGATCACAGATACGCAGTATTTT	CAVRTSGITDTQYF